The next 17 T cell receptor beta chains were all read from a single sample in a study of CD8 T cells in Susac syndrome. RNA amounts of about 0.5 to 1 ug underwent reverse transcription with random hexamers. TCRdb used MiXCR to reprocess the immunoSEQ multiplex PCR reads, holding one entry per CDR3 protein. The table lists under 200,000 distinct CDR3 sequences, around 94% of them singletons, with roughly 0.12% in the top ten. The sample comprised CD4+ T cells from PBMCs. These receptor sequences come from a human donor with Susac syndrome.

CDR3 coding DNA: TGTGCCATCAGGGACAATAACTATGGCTACACCTTC. This translates into CAIRDNNYGYTF. The gene calls are TRBV10-3 and TRBJ1-2, with D perhaps TRBD1 (5 bases). The CDR3 sequence is 12 residues long. In germline, CDR1 is ENHRY, CDR2 SYGVKD. Trimming left V 6 bases short and J 1 base short, with 6 bases between.

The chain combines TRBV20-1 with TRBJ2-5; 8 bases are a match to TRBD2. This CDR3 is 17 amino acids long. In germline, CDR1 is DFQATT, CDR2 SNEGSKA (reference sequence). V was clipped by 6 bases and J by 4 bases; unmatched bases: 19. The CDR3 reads CSAIRGGPRTIRETQYF. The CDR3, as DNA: TGCAGTGCCATACGCGGGGGGCCAAGGACTATTAGAGAGACCCAGTACTTC.

The CDR3 nucleotides are TGCAGCGTTGACCGTGGGACTAGCGGGGGGGCGGGGCAAGAGACCCAGTACTTC. This translates into CSVDRGTSGGAGQETQYF. The gene calls are TRBV29-1 and TRBJ2-5, with 16 bases fitting TRBD2. The germline gives CDR1 SQVTM, CDR2 ANQGSEA. There are 18 residues in the CDR3. Unmatched junction bases numbered 9, after V lost 3 bases and J lost 2 bases. Full variable domain (remainder filled in from reference TRBV29-1 and TRBJ2-5): SAVISQKPSRDICQRGTSLTIQCQVDSQVTMMFWYRQQPGQSLTLIATANQGSEATYESGFVIDKFPISRPNLTFSTLTVSNMSPEDSSIYLCSVDRGTSGGAGQETQYFGPGTRLLVL.

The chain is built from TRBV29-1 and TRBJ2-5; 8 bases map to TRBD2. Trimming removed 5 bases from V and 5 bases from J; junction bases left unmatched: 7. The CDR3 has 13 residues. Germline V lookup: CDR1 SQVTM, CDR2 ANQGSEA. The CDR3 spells CSVRREGWETQYF. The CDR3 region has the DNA TGCAGCGTTCGCCGGGAGGGGTGGGAGACCCAGTACTTC. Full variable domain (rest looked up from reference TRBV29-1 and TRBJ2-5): SAVISQKPSRDICQRGTSLTIQCQVDSQVTMMFWYRQQPGQSLTLIATANQGSEATYESGFVIDKFPISRPNLTFSTLTVSNMSPEDSSIYLCSVRREGWETQYFGPGTRLLVL.

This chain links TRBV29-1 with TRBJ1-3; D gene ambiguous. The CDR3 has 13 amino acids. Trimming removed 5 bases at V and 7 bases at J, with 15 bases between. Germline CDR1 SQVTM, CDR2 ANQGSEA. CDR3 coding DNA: TGCAGCGTTACCCCGGGGAAGGGCAACACCATATATTTT. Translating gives CSVTPGKGNTIYF. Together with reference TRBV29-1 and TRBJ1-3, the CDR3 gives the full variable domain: SAVISQKPSRDICQRGTSLTIQCQVDSQVTMMFWYRQQPGQSLTLIATANQGSEATYESGFVIDKFPISRPNLTFSTLTVSNMSPEDSSIYLCSVTPGKGNTIYFGEGSWLTVV.

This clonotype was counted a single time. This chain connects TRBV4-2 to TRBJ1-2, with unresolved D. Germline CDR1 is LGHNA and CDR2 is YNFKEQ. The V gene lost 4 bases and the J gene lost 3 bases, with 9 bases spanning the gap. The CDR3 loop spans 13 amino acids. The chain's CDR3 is CASSPNKDYGYTF. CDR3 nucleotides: TGTGCCAGCAGCCCTAATAAGGACTATGGCTACACCTTC.

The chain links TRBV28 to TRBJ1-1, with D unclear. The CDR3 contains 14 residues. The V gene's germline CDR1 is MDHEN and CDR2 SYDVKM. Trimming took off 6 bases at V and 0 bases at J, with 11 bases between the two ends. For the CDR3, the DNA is TGTGCCAGCAGCCTCCTTGTGATGAACACTGAAGCTTTCTTT. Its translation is CASSLLVMNTEAFF.

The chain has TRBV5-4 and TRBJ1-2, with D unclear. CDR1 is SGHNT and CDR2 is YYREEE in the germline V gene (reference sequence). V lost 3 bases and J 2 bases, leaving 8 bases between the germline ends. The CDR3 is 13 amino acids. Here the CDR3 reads CASSWERNYGYTF. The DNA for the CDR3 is TGTGCCAGCAGCTGGGAACGCAACTATGGCTACACCTTC.

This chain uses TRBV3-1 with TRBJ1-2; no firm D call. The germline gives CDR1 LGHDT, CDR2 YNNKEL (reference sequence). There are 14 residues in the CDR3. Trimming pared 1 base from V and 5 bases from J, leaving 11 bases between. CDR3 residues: CASSQGRAGYGYTF. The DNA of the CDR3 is TGTGCCAGCAGCCAAGGGAGGGCCGGGTATGGCTACACCTTC.

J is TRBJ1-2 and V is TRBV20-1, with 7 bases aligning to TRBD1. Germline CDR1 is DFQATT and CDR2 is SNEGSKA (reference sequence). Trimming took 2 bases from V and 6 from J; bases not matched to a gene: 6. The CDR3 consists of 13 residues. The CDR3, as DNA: TGCAGTGCTAGACGGACAGGTGGAAATGGCTACACCTTC. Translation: CSARRTGGNGYTF.

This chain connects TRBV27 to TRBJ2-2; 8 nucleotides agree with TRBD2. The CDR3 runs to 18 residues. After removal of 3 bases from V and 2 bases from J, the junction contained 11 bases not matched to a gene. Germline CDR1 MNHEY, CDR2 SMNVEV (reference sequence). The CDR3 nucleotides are TGTGCCAGCAGTTTTCCTCGGGAGGGCAGGAGAAACACCGGGGAGCTGTTTTTT. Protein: CASSFPREGRRNTGELFF.

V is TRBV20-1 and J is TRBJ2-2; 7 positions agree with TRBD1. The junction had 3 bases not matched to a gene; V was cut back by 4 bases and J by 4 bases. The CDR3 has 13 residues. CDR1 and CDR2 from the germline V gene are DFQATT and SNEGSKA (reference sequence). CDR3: CSATGQPTGELFF. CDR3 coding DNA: TGCAGTGCTACGGGACAGCCCACCGGGGAGCTGTTTTTT.

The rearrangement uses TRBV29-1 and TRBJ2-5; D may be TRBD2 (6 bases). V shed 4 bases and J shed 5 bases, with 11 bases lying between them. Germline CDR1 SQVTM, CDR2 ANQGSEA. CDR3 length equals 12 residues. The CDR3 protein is CSVGASGETQYF. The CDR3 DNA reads TGCAGCGTTGGCGCCAGCGGGGAGACCCAGTACTTC. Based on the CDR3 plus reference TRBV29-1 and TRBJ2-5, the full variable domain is SAVISQKPSRDICQRGTSLTIQCQVDSQVTMMFWYRQQPGQSLTLIATANQGSEATYESGFVIDKFPISRPNLTFSTLTVSNMSPEDSSIYLCSVGASGETQYFGPGTRLLVL.

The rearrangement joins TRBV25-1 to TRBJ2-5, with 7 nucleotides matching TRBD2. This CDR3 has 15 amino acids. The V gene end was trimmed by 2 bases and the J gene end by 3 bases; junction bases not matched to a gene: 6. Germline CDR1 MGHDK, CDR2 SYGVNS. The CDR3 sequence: CASSEAGAGKETQYF. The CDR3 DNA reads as TGTGCCAGCAGTGAAGCTGGAGCGGGGAAAGAGACCCAGTACTTC.

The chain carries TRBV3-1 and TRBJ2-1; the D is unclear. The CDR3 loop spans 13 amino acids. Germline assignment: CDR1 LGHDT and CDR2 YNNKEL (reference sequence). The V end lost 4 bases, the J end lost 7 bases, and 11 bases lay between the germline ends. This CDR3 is CASSLLAANEQFF. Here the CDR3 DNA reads TGTGCCAGCAGCCTGTTGGCGGCGAATGAGCAGTTCTTC.

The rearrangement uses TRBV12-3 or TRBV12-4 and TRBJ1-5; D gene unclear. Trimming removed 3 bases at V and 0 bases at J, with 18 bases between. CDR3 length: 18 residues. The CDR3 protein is CASSFRGNTAYSNQPQHF. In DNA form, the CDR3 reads TGTGCCAGCAGTTTTCGGGGAAATACAGCCTATAGCAATCAGCCCCAGCATTTT.

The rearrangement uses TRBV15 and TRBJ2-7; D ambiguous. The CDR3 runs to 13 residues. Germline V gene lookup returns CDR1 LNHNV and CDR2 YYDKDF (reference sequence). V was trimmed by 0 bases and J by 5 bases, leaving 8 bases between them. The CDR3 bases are TGTGCCACCAGCAGAGACCCCCGGGACGAGCAGTACTTC. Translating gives CATSRDPRDEQYF.